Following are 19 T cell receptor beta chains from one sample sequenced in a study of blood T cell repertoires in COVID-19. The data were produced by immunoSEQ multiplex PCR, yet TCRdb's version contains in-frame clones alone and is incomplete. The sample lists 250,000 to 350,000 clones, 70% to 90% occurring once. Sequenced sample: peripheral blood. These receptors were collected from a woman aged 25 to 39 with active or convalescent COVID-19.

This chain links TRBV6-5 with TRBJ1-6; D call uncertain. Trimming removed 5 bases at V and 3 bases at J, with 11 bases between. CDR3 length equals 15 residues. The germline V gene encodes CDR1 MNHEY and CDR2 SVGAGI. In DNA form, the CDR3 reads TGTGCCAGCAGTCAATTGGGAGTCTATAATTCACCCCTCCACTTT. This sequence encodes CASSQLGVYNSPLHF.

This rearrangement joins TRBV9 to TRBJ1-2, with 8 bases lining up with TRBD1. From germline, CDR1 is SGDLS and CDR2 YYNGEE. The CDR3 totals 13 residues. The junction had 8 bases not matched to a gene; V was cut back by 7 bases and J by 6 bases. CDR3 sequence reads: CASYGGQANGYTF. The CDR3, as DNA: TGTGCCAGCTACGGGGGACAGGCTAATGGCTACACCTTC.

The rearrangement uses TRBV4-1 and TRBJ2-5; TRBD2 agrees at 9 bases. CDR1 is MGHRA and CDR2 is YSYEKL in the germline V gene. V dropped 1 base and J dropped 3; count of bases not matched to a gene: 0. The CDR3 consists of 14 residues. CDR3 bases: TGCGCCAGCAGCCAAGGCGGGGGGGAAGAGACCCAGTACTTC. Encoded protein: CASSQGGGEETQYF.

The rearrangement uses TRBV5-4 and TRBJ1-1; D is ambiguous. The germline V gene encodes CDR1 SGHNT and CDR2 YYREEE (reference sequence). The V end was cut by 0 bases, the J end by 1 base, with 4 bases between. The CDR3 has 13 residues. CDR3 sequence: CASSLAENTEAFF. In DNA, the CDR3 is TGTGCCAGCAGCTTGGCAGAGAACACTGAAGCTTTCTTT.

CDR3 bases: TGTGCCAGCAGCTTCCTCGGACTAGGCGTCGCGGAGCAGTACTTC. It codes for CASSFLGLGVAEQYF. This rearrangement joins TRBV7-9 to TRBJ2-7; 7 bases are a match to TRBD2. CDR1 is SEHNR and CDR2 is FQNEAQ in the germline V gene (reference sequence). The CDR3 totals 15 residues. V was clipped by 3 bases and J by 7 bases; unmatched bases: 12.

The CDR3: CATSRDRSSYNSPLHF. As DNA, the CDR3 is TGTGCCACCAGCAGAGACCGGAGCTCCTATAATTCACCCCTCCACTTT. The chain combines TRBV15 with TRBJ1-6; D not resolved. The CDR3 runs 16 residues. The V gene lost 0 bases and the J gene lost 0 bases, with 6 bases spanning the gap. CDR1 is LNHNV, CDR2 YYDKDF, per germline (reference sequence).

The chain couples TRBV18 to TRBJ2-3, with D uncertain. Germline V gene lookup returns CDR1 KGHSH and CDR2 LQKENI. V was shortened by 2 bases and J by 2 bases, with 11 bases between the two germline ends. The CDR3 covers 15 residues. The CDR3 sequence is CASSPIFSSTDTQYF. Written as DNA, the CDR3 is TGTGCCAGCTCACCAATTTTTAGCTCCACAGATACGCAGTATTTT.

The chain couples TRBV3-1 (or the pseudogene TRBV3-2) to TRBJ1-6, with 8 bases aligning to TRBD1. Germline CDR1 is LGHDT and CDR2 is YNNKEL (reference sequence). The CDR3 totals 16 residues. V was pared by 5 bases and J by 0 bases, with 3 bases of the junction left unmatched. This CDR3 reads CASSDRGTSYNSPLHF. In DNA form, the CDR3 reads TGTGCCAGCAGCGACAGGGGCACCTCCTATAATTCACCCCTCCACTTT.

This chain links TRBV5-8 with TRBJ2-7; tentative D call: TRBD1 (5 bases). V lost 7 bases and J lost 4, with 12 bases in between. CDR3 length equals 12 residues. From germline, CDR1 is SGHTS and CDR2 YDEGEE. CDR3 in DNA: TGTGCCAGCCCCCAGGGCAGGTACGAGCAGTACTTC. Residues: CASPQGRYEQYF.

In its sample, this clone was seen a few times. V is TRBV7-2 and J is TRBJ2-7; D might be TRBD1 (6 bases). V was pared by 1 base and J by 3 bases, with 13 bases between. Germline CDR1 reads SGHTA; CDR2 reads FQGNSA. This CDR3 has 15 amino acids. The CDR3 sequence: CASSLDGQIIYEQYF. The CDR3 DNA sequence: TGTGCCAGCAGCTTAGATGGACAGATTATCTACGAGCAGTACTTC.

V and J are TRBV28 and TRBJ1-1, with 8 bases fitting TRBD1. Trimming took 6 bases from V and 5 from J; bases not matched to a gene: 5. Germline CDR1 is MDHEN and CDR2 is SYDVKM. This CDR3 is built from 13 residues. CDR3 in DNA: TGTGCCAGCAGCAGACAGGGGAGGACTGAAGCTTTCTTT. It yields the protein CASSRQGRTEAFF.

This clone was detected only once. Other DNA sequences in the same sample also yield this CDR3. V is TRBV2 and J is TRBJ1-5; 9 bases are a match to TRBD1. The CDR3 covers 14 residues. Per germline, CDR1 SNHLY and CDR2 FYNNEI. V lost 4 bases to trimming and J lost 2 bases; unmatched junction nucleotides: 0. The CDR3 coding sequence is TGTGCCAGCAGTGGGACAGGGGGCAATCAGCCCCAGCATTTT. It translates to CASSGTGGNQPQHF.

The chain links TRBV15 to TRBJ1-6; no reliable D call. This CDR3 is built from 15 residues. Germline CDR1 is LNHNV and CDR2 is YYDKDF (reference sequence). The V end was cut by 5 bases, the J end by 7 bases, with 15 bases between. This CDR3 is CATSGPTEYNSPLHF. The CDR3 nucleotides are TGTGCCACCAGCGGTCCCACGGAGTACAATTCACCCCTCCACTTT.

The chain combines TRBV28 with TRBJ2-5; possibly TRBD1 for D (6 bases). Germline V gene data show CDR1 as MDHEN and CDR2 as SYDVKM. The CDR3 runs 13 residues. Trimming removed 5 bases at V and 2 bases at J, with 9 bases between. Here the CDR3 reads CASSAGVQETQYF. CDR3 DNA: TGTGCCAGCAGTGCAGGGGTACAAGAGACCCAGTACTTC.

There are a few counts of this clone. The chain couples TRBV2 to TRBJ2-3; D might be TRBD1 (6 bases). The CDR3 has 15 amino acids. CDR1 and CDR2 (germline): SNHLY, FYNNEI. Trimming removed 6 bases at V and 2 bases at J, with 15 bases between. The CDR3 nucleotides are TGTGCCAGCAGCGTGGACAGACGTTCCACAGATACGCAGTATTTT. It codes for CASSVDRRSTDTQYF.

The CDR3 nucleotides are TGCAGCGTTGGGGCCGGGACACTCGATCAGCCCCAGCATTTT. Its protein is CSVGAGTLDQPQHF. V is TRBV29-1 and J is TRBJ1-5, with D perhaps matching TRBD1 (6 bases). This CDR3 has 14 amino acids. Between the trimmed V and J ends, which lost 4 bases and 5 bases, there was a span of 15 bases. Germline-derived CDR1 and CDR2 are SQVTM and ANQGSEA. The whole variable domain, remainder taken from reference TRBV29-1 and TRBJ1-5, is SAVISQKPSRDICQRGTSLTIQCQVDSQVTMMFWYRQQPGQSLTLIATANQGSEATYESGFVIDKFPISRPNLTFSTLTVSNMSPEDSSIYLCSVGAGTLDQPQHFGDGTRLSIL.

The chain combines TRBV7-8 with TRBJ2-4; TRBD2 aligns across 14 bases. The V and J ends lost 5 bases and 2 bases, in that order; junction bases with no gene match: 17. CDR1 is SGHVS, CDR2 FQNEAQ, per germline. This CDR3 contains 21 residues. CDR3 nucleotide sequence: TGTGCCAGCAGCCCCGGGACTAGCGGGGGCAGCAACCTAGTCTCCAAAAACATTCAGTACTTC. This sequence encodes CASSPGTSGGSNLVSKNIQYF. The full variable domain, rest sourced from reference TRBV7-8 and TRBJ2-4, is GAGVSQSPRYKVAKRGQDVALRCDPISGHVSLFWYQQALGQGPEFLTYFQNEAQLDKSGLPSDRFFAERPEGSVSTLKIQRTQQEDSAVYLCASSPGTSGGSNLVSKNIQYFGAGTRLSVL.

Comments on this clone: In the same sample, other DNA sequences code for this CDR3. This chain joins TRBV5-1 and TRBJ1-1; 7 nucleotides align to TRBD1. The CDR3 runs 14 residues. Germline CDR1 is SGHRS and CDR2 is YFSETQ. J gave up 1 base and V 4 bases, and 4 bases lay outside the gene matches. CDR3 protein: CASSRQGQNTEAFF. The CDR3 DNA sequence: TGCGCCAGCAGCCGACAGGGCCAGAACACTGAAGCTTTCTTT.

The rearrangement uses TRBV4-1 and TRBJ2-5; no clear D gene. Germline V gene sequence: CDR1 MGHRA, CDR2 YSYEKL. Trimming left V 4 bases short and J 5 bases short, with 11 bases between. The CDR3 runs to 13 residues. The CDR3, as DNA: TGCGCCAGCAGCCTTGGTGAGAGGGAGACCCAGTACTTC. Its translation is CASSLGERETQYF.